These 6 T cell receptor beta chains share one sample of origin, sequenced in a study of tumor and adjacent non-tumor tissue in lung cancer. Three rounds of nested PCR, following a modified ARM-PCR protocol, produced the TCRbeta library. From the multiplex PCR reads, TCRdb called clonotypes with MiXCR, one entry per CDR3 protein. Found here are about 78,000 distinct CDR3 sequences, over 80% of them singletons; the top ten hold about an eighth. No cell sorting was done before RNA was extracted from the tissue. Sequencing was performed on lung tumor tissue. The receptors were sampled from a woman aged 50 to 60 with non-small cell lung cancer.

As regards this clonotype: The CDR3 ends on some other residue instead of the conserved phenylalanine or tryptophan, so this is likely a read error. The V call is TRBV20-1, the J call TRBJ2-5, with D perhaps matching TRBD1 or TRBD2 (5 bases each). The V gene lost 0 bases and the J gene lost 5 bases, with 16 bases spanning the gap. Germline lookup yields CDR1 DFQATT and CDR2 SNEGSKA (reference sequence). This CDR3 spans 15 amino acids. The CDR3 nucleotides are TGCAGTGCTAGAGATGACGAGGGGATAATGGAGACCCAGTACTCC. It codes for CSARDDEGIMETQYS.

Concerning this clonotype: A read error may produce the germline difference seen at one junction end. The V call is TRBV6-1, the J call TRBJ2-7, with 10 bases lining up with TRBD2. Germline V gene sequence: CDR1 MNHNS, CDR2 SASEGT. The CDR3 length is 18 residues. CDR3 DNA sequence: TGTGCCAACAGTTCCCCTAGCGGGAGTTCTATTAGGTCCTACCAGCAGTACTTC. Amino acids: CANSSPSGSSIRSYQQYF.

As concerns this clonotype: One junction end disagrees with the germline gene, perhaps due to a read error. The gene calls are TRBV11-2 and TRBJ2-7; D perhaps matches TRBD1 (6 bases). In germline, CDR1 is SGHAT, CDR2 FQNNGV. The CDR3 sequence is 15 residues long. The CDR3 region is CASSLQGHPYNEQYF. In nucleotides, the CDR3 is TGTGCTAGCAGCCTCCAGGGACACCCATACAACGAGCAGTATTTC.

As for this clonotype: The junction departs from the called germline gene at one end, perhaps through a read error. V gene TRBV11-1 combines with J gene TRBJ2-5; the match to TRBD2 covers 11 bases. The germline V gene has CDR1 SGHAT and CDR2 FQDESV (reference sequence). The CDR3 loop spans 15 amino acids. CDR3 residues: CASSPGLAVQEAPYF. The CDR3 DNA is TGTGCCAGCAGCCCGGGACTAGCGGTGCAAGAGGCCCCGTATTTC.

Remarks on this clonotype: Given the absence of the conserved phenylalanine or tryptophan at the CDR3 end, a read error is likely. The V and J genes are TRBV11-2 and TRBJ2-7, with TRBD2 matching 11 bases. The CDR3 runs 14 residues. Looked up from germline, CDR1 is SGHAT and CDR2 is FQNNGV. Here the CDR3 DNA reads TGTGCCAGTAGCTTACTAGCGGGAGAGTACGAGCAGTACCTC. This encodes CASSLLAGEYEQYL.

On this clonotype itself: Compared with germline, one end of the junction differs, possibly owing to a read error. The chain has TRBV29-1 and TRBJ2-7; D remains unclear. This CDR3 spans 12 amino acids. Germline values: CDR1 SQVTM, CDR2 ANQGSEA. This CDR3 is CSVELGSYEQYF. CDR3 DNA: TGCAGCGTTGAATTGGGATCCTACGAGCAGTATTTC.